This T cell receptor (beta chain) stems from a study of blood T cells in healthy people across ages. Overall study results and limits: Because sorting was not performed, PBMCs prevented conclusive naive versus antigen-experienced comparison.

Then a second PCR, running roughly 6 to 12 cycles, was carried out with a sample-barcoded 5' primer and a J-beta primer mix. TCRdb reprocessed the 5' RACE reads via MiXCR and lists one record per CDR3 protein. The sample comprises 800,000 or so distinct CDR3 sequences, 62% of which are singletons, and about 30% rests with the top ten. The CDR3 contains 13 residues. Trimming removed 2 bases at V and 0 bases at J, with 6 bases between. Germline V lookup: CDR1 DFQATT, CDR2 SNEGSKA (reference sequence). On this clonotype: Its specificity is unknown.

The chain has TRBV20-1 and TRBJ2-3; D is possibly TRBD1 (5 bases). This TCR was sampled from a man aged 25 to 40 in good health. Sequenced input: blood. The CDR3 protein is CSARQGSTDTQYF. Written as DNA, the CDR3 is TGCAGTGCTAGACAGGGAAGCACAGATACGCAGTATTTT.